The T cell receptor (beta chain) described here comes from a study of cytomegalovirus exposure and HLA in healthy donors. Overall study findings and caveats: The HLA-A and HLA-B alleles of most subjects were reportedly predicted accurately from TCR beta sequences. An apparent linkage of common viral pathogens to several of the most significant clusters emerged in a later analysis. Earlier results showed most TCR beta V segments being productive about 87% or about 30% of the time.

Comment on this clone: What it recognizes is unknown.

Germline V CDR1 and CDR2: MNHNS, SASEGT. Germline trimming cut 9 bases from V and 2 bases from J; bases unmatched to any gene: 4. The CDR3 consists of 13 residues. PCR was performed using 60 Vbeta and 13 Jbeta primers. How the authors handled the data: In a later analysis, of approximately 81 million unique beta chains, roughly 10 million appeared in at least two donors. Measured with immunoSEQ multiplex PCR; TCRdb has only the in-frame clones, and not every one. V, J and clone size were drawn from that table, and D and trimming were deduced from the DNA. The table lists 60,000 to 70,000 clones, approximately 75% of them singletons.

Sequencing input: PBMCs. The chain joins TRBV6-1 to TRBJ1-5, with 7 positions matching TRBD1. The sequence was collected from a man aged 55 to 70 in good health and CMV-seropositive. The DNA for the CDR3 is TGTGCCAGTCGACAGGGTGGCAATCAGCCCCAGCATTTT. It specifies CASRQGGNQPQHF.